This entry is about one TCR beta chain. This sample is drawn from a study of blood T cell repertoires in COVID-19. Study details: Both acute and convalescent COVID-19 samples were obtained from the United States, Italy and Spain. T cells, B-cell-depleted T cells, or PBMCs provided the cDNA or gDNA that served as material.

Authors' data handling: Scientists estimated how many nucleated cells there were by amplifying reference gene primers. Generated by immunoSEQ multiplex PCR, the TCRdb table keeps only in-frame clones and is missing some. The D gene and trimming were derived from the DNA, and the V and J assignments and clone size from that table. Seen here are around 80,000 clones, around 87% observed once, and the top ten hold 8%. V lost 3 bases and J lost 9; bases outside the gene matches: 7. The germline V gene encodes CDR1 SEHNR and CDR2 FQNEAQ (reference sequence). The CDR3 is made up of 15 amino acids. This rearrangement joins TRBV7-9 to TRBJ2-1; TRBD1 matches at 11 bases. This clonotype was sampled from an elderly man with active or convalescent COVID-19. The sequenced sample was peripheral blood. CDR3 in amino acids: CASSFWTGGLFEQFF. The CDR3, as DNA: TGTGCCAGCAGCTTCTGGACAGGGGGCCTTTTTGAGCAGTTCTTC.